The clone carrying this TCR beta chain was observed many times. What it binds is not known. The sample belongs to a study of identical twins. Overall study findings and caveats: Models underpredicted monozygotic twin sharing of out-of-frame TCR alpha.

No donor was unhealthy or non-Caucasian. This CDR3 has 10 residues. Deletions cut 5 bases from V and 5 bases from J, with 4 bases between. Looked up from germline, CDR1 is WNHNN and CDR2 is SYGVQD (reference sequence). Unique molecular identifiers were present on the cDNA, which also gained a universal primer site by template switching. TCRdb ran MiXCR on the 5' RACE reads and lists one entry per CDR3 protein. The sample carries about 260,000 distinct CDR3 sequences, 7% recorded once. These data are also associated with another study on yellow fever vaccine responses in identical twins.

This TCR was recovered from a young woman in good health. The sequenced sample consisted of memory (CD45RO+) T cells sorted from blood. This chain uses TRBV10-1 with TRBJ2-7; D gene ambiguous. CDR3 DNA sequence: TGCGCCAGCAGTTCAGACGAGCAGTACGTC. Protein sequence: CASSSDEQYV.